The 23 T cell receptor beta chains below were found in one sample sequenced in a study of memory CD8 T cells in hepatitis C reinfection. Time point specified: late/post reinfection, 12 to 24 weeks after detection. No in vitro expansion preceded TCR sequencing of the sorted cells. Clones were read by immunoSEQ multiplex PCR, and TCRdb kept only the in-frame ones, dropping some. The repertoire includes about 46,000 clones, 75% to 90% of them detected once, and 0.65% to 0.9% sits in the top ten. The sequenced sample consisted of naive CD8+ T cells sorted from blood. The origin of the receptors is a man aged 18 to 30 with hepatitis C virus infection.

The chain recombines TRBV9 with TRBJ1-1; the D is unclear. The CDR3 sequence is 13 residues long. V was pared by 0 bases and J by 4 bases, with 7 bases between. Germline CDR1 is SGDLS and CDR2 is YYNGEE. The CDR3 nucleotides read TGTGCCAGCAGCGTAGATGGAGGCACTGAAGCTTTCTTT. Translation: CASSVDGGTEAFF.

The chain uses TRBV6-1 and TRBJ2-3, with a tentative D call TRBD2 (6 bases). Germline V gives CDR1 MNHNS, CDR2 SASEGT. This CDR3 contains 12 residues. V was clipped by 8 bases and J by 2 bases, with 8 bases between them. This CDR3 reads CASLAATDTQYF. The DNA of the CDR3 is TGTGCCAGCTTAGCGGCCACAGATACGCAGTATTTT.

The CDR3 DNA reads TGTGCCAGCAGCTTGGGGGCAACAGGGACCTACAATGAGCAGTTCTTC. This encodes CASSLGATGTYNEQFF. The rearrangement links TRBV11-2 to TRBJ2-1; the D gene is possibly TRBD1 (6 bases). Germline CDR1 is SGHAT and CDR2 is FQNNGV. The CDR3 is 16 residues long. The V and J ends lost 3 bases and 2 bases respectively, with 14 bases between them.

The chain joins TRBV29-1 to TRBJ2-1; 10 nucleotides align to TRBD2. The CDR3 runs 20 residues. Germline V gene sequence: CDR1 SQVTM, CDR2 ANQGSEA. J gave up 7 bases and V 0 bases, and 21 bases lay outside the gene matches. The DNA of the CDR3 is TGCAGCGTTGAAGATCGAGGAGGACTAGCGGTCAGGGGGGTTCCGAATGAGCAGTTCTTC. This codes for CSVEDRGGLAVRGVPNEQFF.

This clone came up a few times. V gene TRBV27 combines with J gene TRBJ1-6, with TRBD1 matching over 9 bases. Unmatched junction bases numbered 9, after V lost 5 bases and J lost 10 bases. The germline gives CDR1 MNHEY, CDR2 SMNVEV (reference sequence). The CDR3 has 15 residues. Written as DNA, the CDR3 is TGTGCCAGCAGTCAATCGGGACAGGGCAGCTCACCCCTCCACTTT. Translated: CASSQSGQGSSPLHF.

The chain is built from TRBV7-8 and TRBJ2-1; no definite D call. Germline V gene sequence: CDR1 SGHVS, CDR2 FQNEAQ. The CDR3 sequence is 14 residues long. With 1 base removed from V and 9 bases from J, the gap between germline ends came to 13 bases. The CDR3 here is CASSLGALSTEQFF. The CDR3 bases are TGTGCCAGCAGCTTAGGAGCCCTATCCACTGAGCAGTTCTTC.

A single count supports this clone. The V and J genes are TRBV6-1 and TRBJ1-4, with 9 bases fitting TRBD1. The CDR3 runs 14 residues. Trimming at V came to 6 bases and at J to 6 bases, leaving 5 bases not matched to a gene. Germline V gene lookup returns CDR1 MNHNS and CDR2 SASEGT. The CDR3 nucleotides are TGTGCCAGCAGAACCGGGACAGGGTATGAAAAACTGTTTTTT. Protein: CASRTGTGYEKLFF.

The V and J genes are TRBV10-1 and TRBJ2-1; TRBD2 aligns across 8 bases. Germline V gene lookup returns CDR1 WNHNN and CDR2 SYGVQD (reference sequence). CDR3 length: 14 amino acids. With 2 bases clipped from V and 6 bases from J, the junction kept 3 bases outside the gene matches. Here the CDR3 DNA reads TGCGCCAGCAGTGAGAGCGGGAGTGGCAATGAGCAGTTCTTC. Its protein is CASSESGSGNEQFF.

V is TRBV29-1 and J is TRBJ2-1; D is possibly TRBD2 (7 bases). Looked up from germline, CDR1 is SQVTM and CDR2 is ANQGSEA. The CDR3 is 14 residues long. Deletions cut 4 bases from V and 0 bases from J, with 10 bases between. CDR3 amino acids: CSVGGGYSYNEQFF. CDR3 DNA sequence: TGCAGCGTTGGGGGGGGCTACTCCTACAATGAGCAGTTCTTC.

The J gene is TRBJ2-7, the V gene TRBV10-3; D uncertain. Germline CDR1 is ENHRY and CDR2 is SYGVKD. Trimming pared 3 bases from V and 7 bases from J, leaving 13 bases between. The CDR3 runs 13 residues. The CDR3 DNA is TGTGCCATCAGTGAAGGCACAGTACGGGAGCAGTACGTC. This codes for CAISEGTVREQYV.

This rearrangement joins TRBV27 to TRBJ2-2, with 7 bases that match TRBD2. CDR1 is MNHEY, CDR2 SMNVEV, per germline (reference sequence). The CDR3 extends over 17 amino acids. J lost 1 base, V lost 0 bases, and 5 bases had no gene match. CDR3 sequence reads: CASSLSAGDGNTGELFF. The CDR3 DNA reads as TGTGCCAGCAGTTTATCGGCGGGAGATGGGAACACCGGGGAGCTGTTTTTT.

The V call is TRBV27, the J call TRBJ2-2; TRBD1 matches at 7 bases. Trimming removed 6 bases from V and 3 bases from J; junction bases left unmatched: 4. The CDR3 runs to 14 residues. The germline V gene encodes CDR1 MNHEY and CDR2 SMNVEV (reference sequence). CDR3 loop: CASRATGYTGELFF. The CDR3 bases are TGTGCCAGCAGGGCGACAGGGTACACCGGGGAGCTGTTTTTT.

The chain couples TRBV27 to TRBJ2-1; D is unresolved. V lost 2 bases to trimming and J lost 0 bases, with 8 bases between them. Germline CDR1 and CDR2: MNHEY and SMNVEV (reference sequence). The CDR3 spans 15 residues. The CDR3 coding sequence is TGTGCCAGCAGTTTAGGTAGCAGCTCCTACAATGAGCAGTTCTTC. Amino acids: CASSLGSSSYNEQFF.

A single count supports this clone. The gene calls are TRBV7-9 and TRBJ1-1; 10 nucleotides agree with TRBD1. With V trimmed by 3 bases and J by 0 bases, 4 bases remained unmatched. Germline V CDR1 and CDR2: SEHNR, FQNEAQ (reference sequence). The CDR3 sequence is 16 residues long. This CDR3 is CASSFSGQGVNTEAFF. The CDR3 nucleotides read TGTGCCAGCAGCTTTAGCGGACAGGGGGTGAACACTGAAGCTTTCTTT.

The chain uses TRBV29-1 and TRBJ2-7; 9 nucleotides match TRBD1. Germline CDR1 is SQVTM and CDR2 is ANQGSEA. The CDR3 is made up of 14 amino acids. V was pared by 6 bases and J by 2 bases, with 8 bases of the junction left unmatched. CDR3 sequence: CSVADRGDPYEQYF. The CDR3 DNA is TGCAGCGTCGCTGACAGGGGGGATCCCTACGAGCAGTACTTC.

The V and J genes are TRBV7-8 and TRBJ2-7; TRBD1 agrees at 7 bases. J gave up 6 bases and V 5 bases, and 7 bases lay outside the gene matches. Germline V gives CDR1 SGHVS, CDR2 FQNEAQ. This CDR3 comprises 13 residues. CDR3 in DNA: TGTGCCAGCAGCCGGGACAGTACGGTCGAGCAGTACTTC. Its translation: CASSRDSTVEQYF.

In this sample, this clone turned up once. The rearrangement links TRBV4-1 to TRBJ1-6; weak D call: TRBD1 (5 bases). Germline V gene lookup returns CDR1 MGHRA and CDR2 YSYEKL. This CDR3 is 12 amino acids long. Trimming cost V 1 base and J 14 bases, with 9 bases left between them. The CDR3 region has the DNA TGCGCCAGCAGCCAAGTTCCGGGGGCCCTCCACTTT. Amino acid sequence: CASSQVPGALHF.

V is TRBV29-1 and J is TRBJ1-1, with 7 positions matching TRBD1. The CDR3 is made up of 15 amino acids. Germline V gene sequence: CDR1 SQVTM, CDR2 ANQGSEA. V shed 6 bases and J 0 bases; nucleotides not matched to a gene: 10. The CDR3: CSVRGTEDLNTEAFF. The CDR3 nucleotides read TGCAGCGTCCGCGGGACAGAGGATTTGAACACTGAAGCTTTCTTT.

The rearrangement joins TRBV19 to TRBJ1-5, with D hard to call. Germline CDR1 and CDR2: LNHDA and SQIVND (reference sequence). The CDR3 runs 12 residues. V lost 1 base and J 6 bases, leaving 4 bases between the germline ends. In DNA form, the CDR3 reads TGTGCCAGTAGTATAGGTCTTCAGCCCCAGCATTTT. Translated: CASSIGLQPQHF.

This clone came up once. The genes are TRBV30 and TRBJ1-2; TRBD1 is a possible D gene (6 bases). Trimming took 4 bases from V and 6 from J, leaving 18 bases between them. This CDR3 is 14 amino acids long. Germline loops: CDR1 GTSNPN, CDR2 SVGIG (reference sequence). As DNA, the CDR3 is TGTGCCTGGACCCGGGACACAAGCTGGCATGGCTACACCTTC. This encodes CAWTRDTSWHGYTF. Full variable domain (remainder filled in from reference TRBV30 and TRBJ1-2): SQTIHQWPATLVQPVGSPLSLECTVEGTSNPNLYWYRQAAGRGLQLLFYSVGIGQISSEVPQNLSASRPQDRQFILSSKKLLLSDSGFYLCAWTRDTSWHGYTFGSGTRLTVV.

V and J are TRBV7-2 and TRBJ2-2; D is undetermined. This CDR3 has 14 residues. Trimming took off 4 bases at V and 0 bases at J, with 6 bases between the two ends. Germline assignment: CDR1 SGHTA and CDR2 FQGNSA. The CDR3 loop is CASSSGSNTGELFF. The CDR3 nucleotides read TGTGCCAGCAGCTCCGGGTCGAACACCGGGGAGCTGTTTTTT. Using reference TRBV7-2 and TRBJ2-2 for the parts outside the CDR3, the full variable domain is GAGVSQSPSNKVTEKGKDVELRCDPISGHTALYWYRQSLGQGLEFLIYFQGNSAPDKSGLPSDRFSAERTGGSVSTLTIQRTQQEDSAVYLCASSSGSNTGELFFGEGSRLTVL.

The chain links TRBV5-4 to TRBJ2-1; TRBD1 matches at 8 bases. This CDR3 has 16 amino acids. V lost 4 bases to trimming and J lost 7 bases; unmatched junction nucleotides: 13. The V gene's germline CDR1 is SGHNT and CDR2 YYREEE (reference sequence). The CDR3 spells CASSPGQGLISNEQFF. The CDR3, as DNA: TGTGCCAGCAGCCCTGGACAGGGTCTGATATCGAATGAGCAGTTCTTC.

The chain recombines TRBV7-9 with TRBJ2-1; perhaps TRBD2 as D (6 bases). This CDR3 has 17 amino acids. V lost 5 bases to trimming and J lost 1 base, with 18 bases between them. The germline gives CDR1 SEHNR, CDR2 FQNEAQ (reference sequence). The CDR3 here is CASSPAGAGLSYNEQFF. The CDR3 coding sequence is TGTGCCAGCAGCCCAGCGGGCGCGGGCCTATCCTACAATGAGCAGTTCTTC.